The 32 T cell receptor beta chains given below trace back to one sample, sequenced in a study of cytomegalovirus exposure and HLA in healthy donors. 13 Jbeta primers and 60 Vbeta primers were used for the PCR. The protocol was immunoSEQ multiplex PCR, while the TCRdb copy is restricted to in-frame clones and leaves out a portion. This table holds roughly 69,000 clones. The sequencing sample was made of PBMCs. The receptor source for this set is a woman younger than 45 in good health and CMV-seronegative.

In regard to this clone: Compared with germline, one end of the junction differs, possibly owing to a read error. CDR3 protein: CAGSGYRGRGNEQFF. CDR3 nucleotides: TGTGCCGGGAGTGGTTACAGGGGGCGAGGCAATGAGCAGTTCTTC. The V gene is TRBV30, the J gene TRBJ2-1; 9 nucleotides match TRBD1. CDR1 is GTSNPN, CDR2 SVGIG, per germline (reference sequence). CDR3 length: 15 amino acids. The complete variable domain, with remaining parts taken from reference TRBV30 and TRBJ2-1, reads SQTIHQWPATLVQPVGSPLSLECTVEGTSNPNLYWYRQAAGRGLQLLFYSVGIGQISSEVPQNLSASRPQDRQFILSSKKLLLSDSGFYLCAGSGYRGRGNEQFFGPGTRLTVL.

V is TRBV6-6 and J is TRBJ2-4; the D is unclear. V lost 5 bases and J 1 base, leaving 12 bases between the germline ends. Germline V gene data show CDR1 as MNHNY and CDR2 as SVGAGI (reference sequence). The CDR3 contains 15 residues. In nucleotides, the CDR3 is TGTGCCAGCAGTCCCGTCGTCTCCGCCAAAAACATTCAGTACTTC. This gives the protein CASSPVVSAKNIQYF.

The gene calls are TRBV4-1 and TRBJ2-2; TRBD2 is a possible D gene (6 bases). This CDR3 comprises 13 residues. Trimming removed 3 bases from V and 5 bases from J, with 7 bases in between. In germline, CDR1 is MGHRA, CDR2 YSYEKL. As DNA, the CDR3 is TGCGCCAGCAGCCAGCGGGGAACCGGGGAGCTGTTTTTT. This encodes CASSQRGTGELFF.

This chain uses TRBV5-4 with TRBJ2-7, with 15 positions matching TRBD2. From germline, CDR1 is SGHNT and CDR2 YYREEE (reference sequence). The length of the CDR3 is 16 residues. With V trimmed by 4 bases and J by 5 bases, 7 bases remained unmatched. CDR3 in amino acids: CASSHGTSGRTHEQYF. DNA of the CDR3: TGTGCCAGCAGCCACGGGACTAGCGGGAGGACCCACGAGCAGTACTTC.

This chain joins TRBV7-9 and TRBJ2-7, with D possibly matching TRBD1 (5 bases). CDR3 length: 14 residues. V was cut by 5 bases and J by 3 bases, with 14 bases left in between. CDR1 SEHNR and CDR2 FQNEAQ come from the germline V gene (reference sequence). CDR3 nucleotides: TGTGCCAGCAGCCCTAGGGTCAGGGACTACGAGCAGTACTTC. It specifies CASSPRVRDYEQYF.

The chain joins TRBV28 to TRBJ2-1, with TRBD2 matching over 14 bases. Looked up from germline, CDR1 is MDHEN and CDR2 is SYDVKM. The V gene end was trimmed by 6 bases and the J gene end by 9 bases; junction bases not matched to a gene: 4. CDR3 length: 14 residues. CDR3 sequence: CASRPGLAGVEQFF. The CDR3 coding sequence is TGTGCCAGCAGACCGGGACTAGCGGGAGTTGAGCAGTTCTTC.

This chain connects TRBV18 to TRBJ1-1; 9 bases align to TRBD1. From germline, CDR1 is KGHSH and CDR2 LQKENI. The CDR3 extends over 12 amino acids. The trim removed 3 bases at V and 8 bases at J, leaving 1 base unmatched. The CDR3 here is CASSPGTGEAFF. The CDR3 nucleotides read TGTGCCAGCTCACCCGGGACAGGGGAAGCTTTCTTT.

This chain links TRBV19 with TRBJ2-7, with 9 bases fitting TRBD2. CDR3 size: 19 residues. J was trimmed by 0 bases and V by 6 bases; bases with no gene match: 18. CDR1 and CDR2 from the germline V gene are LNHDA and SQIVND (reference sequence). This chain's CDR3 is CASRRVAGAGGSSSYEQYF. The CDR3 DNA sequence: TGTGCCAGTAGGAGGGTAGCGGGAGCGGGAGGCTCCAGCTCCTACGAGCAGTACTTC. The full variable domain, with the rest looked up from reference TRBV19 and TRBJ2-7, is DGGITQSPKYLFRKEGQNVTLSCEQNLNHDAMYWYRQDPGQGLRLIYYSQIVNDFQKGDIAEGYSVSREKKESFPLTVTSAQKNPTAFYLCASRRVAGAGGSSSYEQYFGPGTRLTVT.

The gene calls are TRBV19 and TRBJ2-1; D is perhaps TRBD2 (8 bases). Trimming left V 0 bases short and J 12 bases short, with 33 bases between. The V gene's germline CDR1 is LNHDA and CDR2 SQIVND (reference sequence). The CDR3 consists of 20 residues. CDR3: CASSIEQGIGGGTYLAGQFF. CDR3 DNA sequence: TGTGCCAGTAGTATAGAACAGGGGATCGGCGGGGGGACCTATCTGGCTGGGCAGTTCTTC.

DNA for the CDR3: TGTGCCAGCAGCGTATACGGGGGGGAGACCCAGTACTTC. Translated, it gives CASSVYGGETQYF. The chain links TRBV9 to TRBJ2-5, with TRBD2 matching 7 bases. This CDR3 region has 13 residues. The V segment lost 1 base and the J segment 5 bases; nucleotides outside the gene matches: 2. Germline CDR1 SGDLS, CDR2 YYNGEE.

This sequence joins TRBV11-1 and TRBJ2-7; D is uncertain. Trimming shortened V by 5 bases and J by 7 bases, and 18 bases separated the two germline ends. This CDR3 comprises 14 residues. Per the germline V gene, CDR1 is SGHAT and CDR2 is FQDESV (reference sequence). The CDR3 coding sequence is TGTGCCAGCAGCCGCCGAAGAGACCCTAGTGAGCAGTACTTC. Translating it yields CASSRRRDPSEQYF.

The genes are TRBV9 and TRBJ2-1, with 9 bases identical to TRBD2. V gave up 4 bases and J gave up 4 bases; unmatched junction bases: 9. Germline-derived CDR1 and CDR2 are SGDLS and YYNGEE. The CDR3 consists of 16 residues. The CDR3 coding sequence is TGTGCCAGCAGCACCCTTGCGGGAGGGGAGTACAATGAGCAGTTCTTC. It translates to CASSTLAGGEYNEQFF.

The rearrangement links TRBV29-1 to TRBJ1-1; 7 nucleotides line up with TRBD1. After removal of 7 bases from V and 1 base from J, the junction contained 15 bases not matched to a gene. Looked up from germline, CDR1 is SQVTM and CDR2 is ANQGSEA. The CDR3 extends over 16 amino acids. The chain's CDR3 is CSAEGQGGTWNTEAFF. The CDR3 DNA reads as TGCAGCGCCGAGGGCCAGGGGGGTACTTGGAACACTGAAGCTTTCTTT.

The J gene is TRBJ2-1, the V gene TRBV7-3; possibly TRBD1 for D (6 bases). V dropped 4 bases and J dropped 5 bases, with 15 bases sitting between them. Germline CDR1 is SGHTA and CDR2 is FQGTGA. CDR3 length: 15 residues. CDR3 bases: TGTGCCAGCAGCTCGACAGGTGATAGGAACAATGAGCAGTTCTTC. This translates into CASSSTGDRNNEQFF.

The chain joins TRBV9 to TRBJ2-1; 10 bases agree with TRBD2. CDR1 SGDLS and CDR2 YYNGEE come from the germline V gene. Germline trimming cut 4 bases from V and 6 bases from J; bases unmatched to any gene: 10. The CDR3 has 16 residues. Here the CDR3 DNA reads TGTGCCAGCAGCTTAATCAGCGGGGGGGTTTGCAATGAGCAGTTCTTC. Translation: CASSLISGGVCNEQFF.

V and J are TRBV7-2 and TRBJ1-3; D uncertain. The V end was cut by 1 base, the J end by 5 bases, with 12 bases between. The CDR3 runs 15 residues. In germline, CDR1 is SGHTA, CDR2 FQGNSA. CDR3 nucleotides: TGTGCCAGCAGCTTAGACCCGCCCCCTAGAAACACCATATATTTT. Translation gives CASSLDPPPRNTIYF.

The chain uses TRBV4-2 and TRBJ1-4; 8 positions match TRBD1. Losses at the gene ends were 0 bases for V and 6 bases for J; bases not matched to a gene: 6. This CDR3 contains 16 residues. From germline, CDR1 is LGHNA and CDR2 YNFKEQ. In DNA, the CDR3 is TGTGCCAGCAGCCAAGAGAGCGGGACAGGTGATGAAAAACTGTTTTTT. Translation gives CASSQESGTGDEKLFF.

This chain links TRBV4-2 with TRBJ2-3; TRBD2 aligns across 13 bases. Unmatched junction bases numbered 7, after V lost 0 bases and J lost 4 bases. Per germline, CDR1 LGHNA and CDR2 YNFKEQ. The CDR3 loop spans 18 amino acids. Here the CDR3 reads CASSQELAGGPESDTQYF. The CDR3 DNA follows: TGTGCCAGCAGCCAAGAACTAGCGGGGGGGCCTGAGTCAGATACGCAGTATTTT.

The chain couples TRBV7-9 to TRBJ2-5; D is perhaps TRBD2 (7 bases). The germline gives CDR1 SEHNR, CDR2 FQNEAQ (reference sequence). V dropped 5 bases and J dropped 7 bases, with 17 bases sitting between them. This CDR3 is built from 14 residues. The DNA for the CDR3 is TGTGCCAGCAGCCCCCCTCGGGGGGCTGGGACCCAGTACTTC. Its translation: CASSPPRGAGTQYF.

This sequence joins TRBV6-1 and TRBJ2-7; TRBD1 matches 12 bases. This CDR3 has 17 amino acids. The V segment lost 2 bases and the J segment 7 bases; nucleotides outside the gene matches: 12. From germline, CDR1 is MNHNS and CDR2 SASEGT. CDR3 loop: CASSERDRGLFLGEQYF. DNA for the CDR3: TGTGCCAGCAGTGAAAGGGACAGGGGGCTTTTTCTTGGGGAGCAGTACTTC.

The rearrangement uses TRBV28 and TRBJ1-1; D is possibly TRBD1 (5 bases). V dropped 8 bases and J dropped 4 bases, with 26 bases sitting between them. Per the germline V gene, CDR1 is MDHEN and CDR2 is SYDVKM. This CDR3 is built from 17 residues. The CDR3 DNA reads TGTGCCAGCGGTACAACGGGTCGAGGCCTTAGGGGCACTGAAGCTTTCTTT. Encoded protein: CASGTTGRGLRGTEAFF.

This sequence joins TRBV7-3 and TRBJ2-1; tentatively, D is TRBD2 (5 bases). Germline CDR1 reads SGHTA; CDR2 reads FQGTGA. V lost 0 bases and J lost 7, with 13 bases in between. The CDR3 totals 15 residues. CDR3 residues: CASSLTSAPGNEQFF. Here the CDR3 DNA reads TGTGCCAGCAGCTTAACGTCGGCCCCGGGGAATGAGCAGTTCTTC.

The chain joins TRBV5-4 to TRBJ2-7, with D possibly TRBD2 on 5 matching bases. Trimming took off 1 base at V and 1 base at J, with 12 bases between the two ends. In germline, CDR1 is SGHNT, CDR2 YYREEE (reference sequence). The CDR3 is 15 amino acids. The CDR3 DNA follows: TGTGCCAGCAGCTTGAGCACTAGTTCTTCCTACGAGCAGTACTTC. This codes for CASSLSTSSSYEQYF.

This sequence joins TRBV10-2 and TRBJ2-7; no clear D gene. Trimming removed 8 bases from V and 2 bases from J, with 13 bases in between. CDR3 length equals 13 residues. Germline V lookup: CDR1 WSHSY, CDR2 SAAADI. The CDR3 spells CASLFGTTYEQYF. CDR3 DNA: TGCGCCAGCCTCTTTGGCACCACCTACGAGCAGTACTTC.

V is TRBV6-6 and J is TRBJ1-2; 8 bases are shared with TRBD1. The V and J ends lost 6 bases and 8 bases, in that order; junction bases with no gene match: 11. Looked up from germline, CDR1 is MNHNY and CDR2 is SVGAGI (reference sequence). The CDR3 is made up of 14 amino acids. This CDR3 reads CASRGGQGEGGYTF. CDR3 DNA sequence: TGTGCCAGCAGGGGAGGACAGGGCGAGGGCGGCTACACCTTC.

This chain connects TRBV7-9 to TRBJ1-5; TRBD1 agrees at 7 bases. Germline CDR1 reads SEHNR; CDR2 reads FQNEAQ (reference sequence). The CDR3 has 16 residues. The trim removed 0 bases at V and 7 bases at J, leaving 9 bases unmatched. The CDR3 protein is CASSLATNRGQQPQHF. The CDR3 DNA reads as TGTGCCAGCAGCTTAGCGACCAACAGGGGTCAGCAGCCCCAGCATTTT.

The chain carries TRBV5-1 and TRBJ2-7; the D is unclear. Trimming removed 4 bases at V and 7 bases at J, with 18 bases between. There are 14 residues in the CDR3. The germline CDR1 and CDR2 sequences are SGHRS and YFSETQ. The CDR3 region has the DNA TGCGCCAGCAGCCTGGGGAAGGCTAGTTGGGAGCAGTACTTC. It codes for CASSLGKASWEQYF.

This chain joins TRBV2 and TRBJ1-4; D gene ambiguous. V lost 4 bases, J lost 13 bases, and 22 bases lay in between. This CDR3 has 15 residues. Germline-derived CDR1 and CDR2 are SNHLY and FYNNEI. CDR3 nucleotides: TGTGCCAGCAGTGTTTGGAGTAGAATTGGGTTGATACTGTTTTTT. Encoded protein: CASSVWSRIGLILFF.

The gene calls are TRBV30 and TRBJ2-1; 8 positions agree with TRBD2. Germline loops: CDR1 GTSNPN, CDR2 SVGIG (reference sequence). The CDR3 contains 14 residues. Trimming took 3 bases from V and 2 from J; bases not matched to a gene: 3. CDR3 in DNA: TGTGCCTGGAGCACTAGCGGAGCCTACAATGAGCAGTTCTTC. Translation: CAWSTSGAYNEQFF.

V gene TRBV18 combines with J gene TRBJ2-7; TRBD1 aligns across 9 bases. Germline CDR1 KGHSH, CDR2 LQKENI. CDR3 length: 16 amino acids. Trimming at V came to 2 bases and at J to 4 bases, leaving 9 bases not matched to a gene. Written as DNA, the CDR3 is TGTGCCAGCTCACCAAGGTGGGGACAGGGTTATTACGAGCAGTACTTC. It yields the protein CASSPRWGQGYYEQYF.

A word on this clone: One junction end disagrees with the germline gene, perhaps due to a read error. The chain combines TRBV6-5 with TRBJ2-7, with 9 bases fitting TRBD1. The CDR3 runs to 14 residues. Per the germline V gene, CDR1 is MNHEY and CDR2 is SVGAGI. The CDR3 DNA is TGTGCCAGCAGTTACGGGACAGGGACCTACGAGCAGTGCTTC. It codes for CASSYGTGTYEQCF.

The chain uses TRBV5-4 and TRBJ1-5; 7 bases line up with TRBD1. Germline V CDR1 and CDR2: SGHNT, YYREEE (reference sequence). This CDR3 is 18 amino acids long. The junction had 13 bases not matched to a gene; V was cut back by 4 bases and J by 0 bases. The chain's CDR3 is CASSPRPGGPYSNQPQHF. DNA of the CDR3: TGTGCCAGCAGCCCCCGGCCAGGGGGACCATATAGCAATCAGCCCCAGCATTTT. Drawing the rest from reference TRBV5-4 and TRBJ1-5, the complete variable domain is ETGVTQSPTHLIKTRGQQVTLRCSSQSGHNTVSWYQQALGQGPQFIFQYYREEENGRGNFPPRFSGLQFPNYSSELNVNALELDDSALYLCASSPRPGGPYSNQPQHFGDGTRLSIL.